This T cell receptor beta chain was documented in a study of T cell changes during pregnancy in multiple sclerosis. Trimming cost V 1 base and J 2 bases, with 17 bases left between them. The germline V gene has CDR1 MNHNS and CDR2 SASEGT. The CDR3 is made up of 17 amino acids. The protocol was immunoSEQ multiplex PCR, while the TCRdb copy is restricted to in-frame clones and leaves out a portion. The data show approximately 98,000 clones, 92% seen once. The material was peripheral blood, obtained after pregnancy. The clonotype was recovered from a female donor in good health, enrolled as a control in a pregnancy study. The chain links TRBV6-1 to TRBJ2-5, with TRBD2 as a possible D gene (7 bases). This CDR3 is CASSEDRGGGGQETQYF. CDR3 DNA: TGTGCCAGCAGTGAAGATAGGGGAGGGGGAGGGCAAGAGACCCAGTACTTC.